These T cell receptor beta chains were read from a single sample in a study of T cell responses to AZD1222 COVID-19 vaccine. Assay used: immunoSEQ multiplex PCR; TCRdb lists only in-frame clones, some missing. The sample has roughly 150,000 clones, 75% to 95% seen once. The sample here was peripheral blood, taken on day 0 of AZD1222 vaccination. Every receptor here comes from an adult in good health. The CDR3 runs from the conserved cysteine through the conserved F or W. Each record gives: D gene, V gene, J gene, clone size, CDR3 protein, CDR3 DNA. The D gene is left open where the match is weak. Clone size appears in some rows only: once, few, many, or a class for an expanded clone.

d_call: NA; v_call: TRBV4-2; j_call: TRBJ2-7; clone_size: NA; cdr3_aa: CASSQRQEWREQYF; cdr3_nt: TGTGCCAGCAGTCAACGACAGGAGTGGCGCGAGCAGTACTTC
d_call: TRBD1; v_call: TRBV14; j_call: TRBJ1-1; clone_size: NA; cdr3_aa: CASSQNRGAGTEAFF; cdr3_nt: TGTGCCAGCAGCCAAAACAGGGGTGCGGGGACTGAAGCTTTCTTT
d_call: NA; v_call: TRBV27; j_call: TRBJ2-5; clone_size: NA; cdr3_aa: CASSPGVGETQYF; cdr3_nt: TGTGCCAGCAGCCCGGGGGTAGGCGAGACCCAGTACTTC
d_call: NA; v_call: TRBV6-5; j_call: TRBJ1-2; clone_size: NA; cdr3_aa: CASGTVDGYTF; cdr3_nt: TGTGCCAGCGGAACAGTGGACGGCTACACCTTC
d_call: TRBD1; v_call: TRBV10-3; j_call: TRBJ1-6; clone_size: NA; cdr3_aa: CAIQGAHNSPLHF; cdr3_nt: TGTGCCATTCAGGGGGCTCATAATTCACCCCTCCACTTT
d_call: NA; v_call: TRBV11-3; j_call: TRBJ2-3; clone_size: NA; cdr3_aa: CASSLSGDTQYF; cdr3_nt: TGTGCCAGCAGCTTATCCGGAGATACGCAGTATTTT
d_call: TRBD2; v_call: TRBV6-4; j_call: TRBJ2-1; clone_size: NA; cdr3_aa: CASSVETSGSRGQFF; cdr3_nt: TGTGCCAGCAGTGTGGAGACTAGCGGGAGTAGGGGGCAGTTCTTC
d_call: TRBD1; v_call: TRBV6-2/TRBV6-3; j_call: TRBJ1-2; clone_size: NA; cdr3_aa: CASSWGSGTGDGYTF; cdr3_nt: TGTGCCAGCAGTTGGGGCTCCGGGACAGGGGACGGCTACACCTTC
d_call: TRBD2; v_call: TRBV9; j_call: TRBJ2-7; clone_size: NA; cdr3_aa: CASSVEASGSYEQYF; cdr3_nt: TGTGCCAGCAGCGTAGAGGCTAGCGGGAGTTACGAGCAGTACTTC
d_call: TRBD2; v_call: TRBV28; j_call: TRBJ2-7; clone_size: NA; cdr3_aa: CASSSLTSGIYYEQYF; cdr3_nt: TGTGCCAGCAGTTCTCTCACTAGCGGAATTTACTACGAGCAGTACTTC
d_call: NA; v_call: TRBV9; j_call: TRBJ1-1; clone_size: NA; cdr3_aa: CASSPMGHPGAFF; cdr3_nt: TGTGCCAGCAGCCCGATGGGACACCCGGGAGCTTTCTTT
d_call: NA; v_call: TRBV2; j_call: TRBJ2-1; clone_size: NA; cdr3_aa: CASSDRLVRIYNEQFF; cdr3_nt: TGTGCCAGCAGTGACCGCCTAGTCAGGATATACAATGAGCAGTTCTTC
d_call: TRBD1; v_call: TRBV4-1; j_call: TRBJ1-1; clone_size: NA; cdr3_aa: CASSPNTPLDRENEAFF; cdr3_nt: TGCGCCAGCAGCCCCAACACCCCCCTGGACAGGGAAAATGAAGCTTTCTTT
d_call: TRBD2; v_call: TRBV20-1; j_call: TRBJ2-7; clone_size: NA; cdr3_aa: CSASHPAGGPYEQYF; cdr3_nt: TGCAGTGCTAGTCACCCAGCGGGAGGTCCCTACGAGCAGTACTTC
d_call: TRBD1; v_call: TRBV6-5; j_call: TRBJ1-1; clone_size: NA; cdr3_aa: CATSPTGRYTEAFF; cdr3_nt: TGTGCCACGTCGCCGACAGGGAGGTACACTGAAGCTTTCTTT
d_call: NA; v_call: TRBV9; j_call: TRBJ1-1; clone_size: NA; cdr3_aa: CASSVDGRGKNTEAFF; cdr3_nt: TGTGCCAGCAGCGTAGATGGCCGCGGGAAGAACACTGAAGCTTTCTTT
d_call: NA; v_call: TRBV6-5; j_call: TRBJ1-1; clone_size: few; cdr3_aa: CASSYSGREAFF; cdr3_nt: TGTGCCAGCAGTTACTCCGGGAGGGAAGCTTTCTTT
d_call: NA; v_call: TRBV27; j_call: TRBJ2-7; clone_size: NA; cdr3_aa: CASSSFSEEAGEQYF; cdr3_nt: TGTGCCAGCAGTTCGTTTAGCGAAGAGGCAGGCGAGCAGTACTTC
d_call: TRBD1; v_call: TRBV4-3; j_call: TRBJ1-1; clone_size: NA; cdr3_aa: CASSQVDRMNTEAFF; cdr3_nt: TGCGCCAGCAGCCAAGTGGACAGGATGAACACTGAAGCTTTCTTT
d_call: NA; v_call: TRBV27; j_call: TRBJ1-1; clone_size: few; cdr3_aa: CASSPTELNTEAFF; cdr3_nt: TGTGCCAGCAGTCCAACAGAGCTGAACACTGAAGCTTTCTTT
d_call: NA; v_call: TRBV7-9; j_call: TRBJ2-4; clone_size: NA; cdr3_aa: CASSLAGVAKNIQYF; cdr3_nt: TGTGCCAGCAGCTTAGCGGGCGTAGCCAAAAACATTCAGTACTTC
d_call: TRBD1; v_call: TRBV9; j_call: TRBJ1-5; clone_size: NA; cdr3_aa: CASSVTGGDQPQHF; cdr3_nt: TGTGCCAGCAGTGTGACAGGGGGCGATCAGCCCCAGCATTTT
d_call: TRBD1; v_call: TRBV19; j_call: TRBJ1-1; clone_size: NA; cdr3_aa: CASSRGQASTEAFF; cdr3_nt: TGTGCCAGTAGTAGGGGACAGGCGAGCACTGAAGCTTTCTTT
d_call: NA; v_call: TRBV18; j_call: TRBJ1-2; clone_size: NA; cdr3_aa: CASSPTANPNYGYTF; cdr3_nt: TGTGCCAGCTCACCAACAGCCAACCCTAACTATGGCTACACCTTC
d_call: NA; v_call: TRBV6-1; j_call: TRBJ1-2; clone_size: NA; cdr3_aa: CASSESARAVAGYGYTF; cdr3_nt: TGTGCCAGCAGTGAATCTGCGCGGGCAGTAGCTGGGTATGGCTACACCTTC
d_call: TRBD1; v_call: TRBV19; j_call: TRBJ1-6; clone_size: NA; cdr3_aa: CATDETGQGISPLHF; cdr3_nt: TGTGCCACTGACGAAACGGGACAGGGCATCTCACCCCTCCACTTT
d_call: TRBD1; v_call: TRBV5-6; j_call: TRBJ1-1; clone_size: NA; cdr3_aa: CASSPQGQGTEAFF; cdr3_nt: TGTGCCAGCAGCCCACAGGGACAGGGTACTGAAGCTTTCTTT
d_call: TRBD1; v_call: TRBV5-1; j_call: TRBJ1-6; clone_size: NA; cdr3_aa: CASSNGPTGKNSPLHF; cdr3_nt: TGCGCCAGCAGCAACGGACCGACAGGGAAAAATTCACCCCTCCACTTT
d_call: NA; v_call: TRBV11-3; j_call: TRBJ2-1; clone_size: NA; cdr3_aa: CASSLVKGHYNEQFF; cdr3_nt: TGTGCCAGCAGCTTAGTTAAGGGACACTACAATGAGCAGTTCTTC
d_call: NA; v_call: TRBV5-4; j_call: TRBJ1-1; clone_size: NA; cdr3_aa: CASSFGQNSRRGTEAFF; cdr3_nt: TGTGCCAGCAGCTTTGGGCAGAATAGTCGCCGGGGCACTGAAGCTTTCTTT
d_call: TRBD2; v_call: TRBV7-6; j_call: TRBJ2-1; clone_size: NA; cdr3_aa: CASRPLAGGLNYNEQFF; cdr3_nt: TGTGCCAGCAGGCCACTAGCGGGAGGGTTGAATTACAATGAGCAGTTCTTC
d_call: TRBD1; v_call: TRBV9; j_call: TRBJ2-7; clone_size: NA; cdr3_aa: CASSVETGNYEQYF; cdr3_nt: TGTGCCAGCAGCGTAGAGACAGGGAACTACGAGCAGTACTTC
d_call: TRBD2; v_call: TRBV7-8; j_call: TRBJ2-7; clone_size: NA; cdr3_aa: CASSLPRTSGRSDSYEQYF; cdr3_nt: TGTGCCAGCAGCTTGCCCCGGACTAGCGGGAGGTCTGACTCCTACGAGCAGTACTTC
d_call: NA; v_call: TRBV5-4; j_call: TRBJ1-1; clone_size: NA; cdr3_aa: CASSPRGAGTEAFF; cdr3_nt: TGTGCCAGCAGCCCTCGGGGCGCGGGCACTGAAGCTTTCTTT
d_call: NA; v_call: TRBV6-5; j_call: TRBJ1-2; clone_size: NA; cdr3_aa: CASSYGPGGGYTF; cdr3_nt: TGTGCCAGCAGTTACGGCCCGGGTGGTGGCTACACCTTC
d_call: NA; v_call: TRBV7-2; j_call: TRBJ1-1; clone_size: NA; cdr3_aa: CASSLPREETEAFF; cdr3_nt: TGTGCCAGCAGCTTACCCAGGGAGGAAACTGAAGCTTTCTTT
d_call: TRBD1; v_call: TRBV27; j_call: TRBJ2-1; clone_size: NA; cdr3_aa: CASSSRTGDYNEQFF; cdr3_nt: TGTGCCAGCAGTTCCAGGACAGGGGACTACAATGAGCAGTTCTTC
d_call: NA; v_call: TRBV2; j_call: TRBJ1-2; clone_size: once; cdr3_aa: CASSPGPSYGYTF; cdr3_nt: TGTGCCAGCAGCCCCGGACCGAGCTATGGCTACACCTTC
d_call: NA; v_call: TRBV9; j_call: TRBJ2-1; clone_size: once; cdr3_aa: CASSASVNEQFF; cdr3_nt: TGTGCCAGCAGCGCCTCGGTAAATGAGCAGTTCTTC
d_call: NA; v_call: TRBV7-9; j_call: TRBJ1-2; clone_size: NA; cdr3_aa: CAERPGGSGGYTF; cdr3_nt: TGTGCCGAACGCCCGGGGGGCTCTGGTGGCTACACCTTC
d_call: NA; v_call: TRBV9; j_call: TRBJ2-3; clone_size: once; cdr3_aa: CASSPNRDPYRGTDTQYF; cdr3_nt: TGTGCCAGCAGCCCCAACCGGGACCCTTATAGGGGCACAGATACGCAGTATTTT
d_call: NA; v_call: TRBV28; j_call: TRBJ2-7; clone_size: NA; cdr3_aa: CASGIRDESLEQYF; cdr3_nt: TGTGCCAGCGGGATCCGGGACGAATCTCTCGAGCAGTACTTC
d_call: TRBD1; v_call: TRBV28; j_call: TRBJ1-4; clone_size: NA; cdr3_aa: CASSLLIDRGATNEKLFF; cdr3_nt: TGTGCCAGCAGTTTATTAATTGACAGGGGAGCAACTAATGAAAAACTGTTTTTT
d_call: NA; v_call: TRBV6-5; j_call: TRBJ1-2; clone_size: NA; cdr3_aa: CATRWDTSYGYTF; cdr3_nt: TGTGCCACCAGGTGGGACACATCCTATGGCTACACCTTC